Included here is one T cell receptor (beta chain) sequence, with context. Its matching antigen is unknown. V shed 3 bases and J shed 4 bases, with 18 bases lying between them. The CDR3 runs to 16 residues. Germline values: CDR1 LNHDA, CDR2 SQIVND (reference sequence). TCRdb re-derived calls from the PCR reads in MiXCR, one entry per CDR3 protein. The sample holds about 320,000 distinct CDR3 sequences, over 20% seen once. These data come from a study of molecular identifiers for immune sequencing clone quantification. About the research overall: For replicates, RNA isolated from around 20,000 or 99,000 naive CD8 cells was divided into five portions, of which four were sequenced. Study conclusions and caveats: Investigators reportedly could detect spiked Jurkat TCR RNA from one cell among one million naive cells. Same-barcode identical TCR molecules could make highly expanded clones look smaller than they are.

Libraries from naive CD8 cells were generated from approximately 20,000 to 980,000 sorted cells (with 10%, 30% or 50% RNA). This TCR came from a human donor in good health. Some libraries in this study had Jurkat cell RNA spiked in. The sample consisted of naive CD8+ T cells from blood, with Jurkat cell RNA spiked in. Subset indicated: FACS-sorted CD8+CD4-CCR7+CD45RA+ naive T cells. The V call is TRBV19, the J call TRBJ1-1; D is unclear. CDR3 amino acids: CASSIWSRGKGTEAFF. CDR3 DNA: TGTGCCAGTAGTATTTGGTCTCGAGGGAAGGGCACTGAAGCTTTCTTT.